The sequence of this TCR beta chain was determined in a study of clonality assessment in lymphoblastic leukemia (dated by TCRdb to 2017 to 2018). From the cysteine up to the phenylalanine, the CDR3 has a length of 17 residues. Only the CDR3 portion is preserved as DNA: 51 bases, with reading frame beginning at the first base. CDR1 and CDR2, per the germline V gene, are SGHRS and YFSETQ. Between the V and J ends, shortened by 4 bases and 1 base respectively, the junction contains 20 bases. A word on this clonotype: The antigen it recognizes is unknown. There are no base qualities to consult, and no much larger clone falls within one base.

The method behind the library was PCR. The instrument was an Illumina MiSeq. TCRdb cleaned the public reads at Q25 with fastp, built clones with MiXCR and kept in-frame beta chains. CDR3 protein sequences are deduplicated, and each keeps its most common genes and DNA. The sample table holds some 270 distinct CDR3 sequences, of which around 30% were seen once. Less than 25% of the sample is taken by the ten largest. The chain links TRBV5-1 with TRBJ1-1; TRBD1 is a possible D gene, resting on 5 matching bases. This TCR came from a human donor with acute lymphoblastic leukemia. The CDR3 reads as follows: CASSLNARQSRNTEAFF. Read as DNA, the sequence is TGCGCCAGCAGCCTAAATGCCAGACAGTCCAGGAACACTGAAGCTTTCTTT. The CDR3 plus the reference TRBV5-1 and TRBJ1-1 genes for the other parts give the full variable domain: KAGVTQTPRYLIKTRGQQVTLSCSPISGHRSVSWYQQTPGQGLQFLFEYFSETQRNKGNFPGRFSGRQFSNSRSEMNVSTLELGDSALYLCASSLNARQSRNTEAFFGQGTRLTVV.